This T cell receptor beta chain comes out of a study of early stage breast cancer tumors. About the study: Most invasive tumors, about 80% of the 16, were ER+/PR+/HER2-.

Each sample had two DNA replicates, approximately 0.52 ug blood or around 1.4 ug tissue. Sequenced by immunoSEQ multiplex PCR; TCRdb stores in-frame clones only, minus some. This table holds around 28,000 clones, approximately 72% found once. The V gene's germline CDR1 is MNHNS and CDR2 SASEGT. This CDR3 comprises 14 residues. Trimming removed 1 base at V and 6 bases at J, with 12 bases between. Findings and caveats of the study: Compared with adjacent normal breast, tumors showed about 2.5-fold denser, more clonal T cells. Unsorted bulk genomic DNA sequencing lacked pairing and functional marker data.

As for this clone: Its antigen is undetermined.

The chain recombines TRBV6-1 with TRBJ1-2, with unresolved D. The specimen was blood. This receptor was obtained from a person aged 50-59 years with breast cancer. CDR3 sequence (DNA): TGTGCCAGCAGTGAAGAAGTCAGGCTTGATGGCTACACCTTC. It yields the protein CASSEEVRLDGYTF.